This TCR beta chain was identified during a study of blood T cell repertoires in COVID-19. For the study at large: T cells, B-cell-depleted T cells, or PBMCs supplied cDNA or gDNA.

The junction had 5 bases not matched to a gene; V was cut back by 5 bases and J by 5 bases. This CDR3 contains 15 residues. Looked up from germline, CDR1 is SGHNT and CDR2 is YENEEA. Assignments of participants to cohorts depended upon their own reported clinical history. Two negative PCRs, clearance, or symptom resolution had been documented for recovered Cohort 3 donors. Using immunoSEQ multiplex PCR, the repertoire was profiled, and TCRdb retains in-frame clones only, with some absent. This table holds a few hundred thousand clones, around nine tenths found once. This chain links TRBV11-3 with TRBJ2-1; 11 bases line up with TRBD1. The sample consisted of PBMCs or T cells enriched from blood (not recorded which). This receptor was taken from a woman in her forties who had recovered from COVID-19. The CDR3 spells CASSIRDRGNNEQFF. The CDR3 bases are TGTGCCAGCAGCATCCGGGACAGGGGGAACAATGAGCAGTTCTTC.